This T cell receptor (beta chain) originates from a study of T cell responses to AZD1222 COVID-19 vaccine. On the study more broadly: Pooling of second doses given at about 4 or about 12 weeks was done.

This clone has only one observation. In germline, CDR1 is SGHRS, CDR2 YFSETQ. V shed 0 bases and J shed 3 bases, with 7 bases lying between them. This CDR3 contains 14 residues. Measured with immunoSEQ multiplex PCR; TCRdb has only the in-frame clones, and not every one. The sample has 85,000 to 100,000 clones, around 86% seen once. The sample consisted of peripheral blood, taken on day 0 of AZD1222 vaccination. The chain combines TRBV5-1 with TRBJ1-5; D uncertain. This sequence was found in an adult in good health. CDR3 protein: CASSLEGSNQPQHF. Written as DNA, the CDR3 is TGCGCCAGCAGCTTGGAAGGGTCCAATCAGCCCCAGCATTTT. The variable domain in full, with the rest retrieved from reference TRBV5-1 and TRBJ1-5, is KAGVTQTPRYLIKTRGQQVTLSCSPISGHRSVSWYQQTPGQGLQFLFEYFSETQRNKGNFPGRFSGRQFSNSRSEMNVSTLELGDSALYLCASSLEGSNQPQHFGDGTRLSIL.